This TCR beta chain appears in the sequencing data of a study of control samples from healthy donors and cancer patients. The table came from immunoSEQ multiplex PCR; TCRdb's copy has only in-frame clones and leaves some out. This table holds approximately 150,000 clones, about 89% found once. Trimming pared 4 bases from V and 3 bases from J, leaving 19 bases between. The CDR3 spans 16 residues. CDR1 is SGHNT, CDR2 YYREEE, per germline (reference sequence). J is TRBJ1-1 and V is TRBV5-4, with TRBD1 as a possible D gene (5 bases). The sequencing input was blood. This TCR came from a man under 40 in good health. CDR3 sequence reads: CASSPGLYSADTEAFF. CDR3 DNA: TGTGCCAGCAGCCCGGGACTTTATTCAGCGGACACTGAAGCTTTCTTT.